The 30 T cell receptor beta chains listed next were all sequenced from one sample in a study of T cell repertoires in cytomegalovirus infection. Each CDR3 protein gets one entry after TCRdb re-called the reads with MiXCR. The table shows about 280,000 distinct CDR3 sequences, with about 20% occurring only once. These TCRs' antigens remain unknown. Here the sequenced sample was cultured PBMCs, taken from culture after CMV antigen stimulation. These TCRs come from a human donor in good health (CMV status not recorded). Some clones in this sample may be carry-over from other donors' samples.

The J gene is TRBJ1-1, the V gene TRBV7-3; no definite D call. The CDR3 covers 12 residues. V was cut by 0 bases and J by 9 bases, with 8 bases left in between. The germline V gene has CDR1 SGHTA and CDR2 FQGTGA. CDR3 DNA: TGTGCCAGCAGCTTAACTGGTGGTCAAGCTTTCTTT. Translated, it gives CASSLTGGQAFF. Filled out from reference TRBV7-3 and TRBJ1-1, the complete variable domain reads GAGVSQTPSNKVTEKGKYVELRCDPISGHTALYWYRQSLGQGPEFLIYFQGTGAADDSGLPNDRFFAVRPEGSVSTLKIQRTERGDSAVYLCASSLTGGQAFFGQGTRLTVV.

The chain combines TRBV12-3 or TRBV12-4 with TRBJ2-1, with 7 bases aligning to TRBD2. V gave up 3 bases and J gave up 5 bases; unmatched junction bases: 7. The CDR3 length is 15 residues. Here the CDR3 DNA reads TGTGCCAGCAGTTTGGCGGCTAGCGGAAACAATGAGCAGTTCTTC. This sequence encodes CASSLAASGNNEQFF.

This clonotype was seen only a few times. V usage is TRBV28 and J usage is TRBJ1-1; 7 positions match TRBD1. Germline V gives CDR1 MDHEN, CDR2 SYDVKM. The CDR3 totals 15 residues. V gave up 5 bases and J gave up 1 base; unmatched junction bases: 7. CDR3: CASSPTGRWNTEAFF. The CDR3 DNA is TGTGCCAGCAGTCCGACAGGGCGATGGAACACTGAAGCTTTCTTT.

This clonotype turned up a few times. This sequence joins TRBV5-6 and TRBJ2-7; 7 bases are shared with TRBD1. The V segment lost 4 bases and the J segment 1 base; nucleotides outside the gene matches: 11. Germline-derived CDR1 and CDR2 are SGHDT and YYEEEE. There are 16 residues in the CDR3. The CDR3 nucleotides read TGTGCCAGCAGCATATGGACAGGTACTACTTCCTACGAGCAGTACTTC. As protein: CASSIWTGTTSYEQYF.

The genes are TRBV4-1 and TRBJ2-1; possible D gene TRBD2, 6 bases. The V end was cut by 1 base, the J end by 10 bases, with 14 bases between. CDR1 is MGHRA and CDR2 is YSYEKL in the germline V gene. CDR3 size: 14 residues. CDR3 DNA sequence: TGCGCCAGCAGCCAAGTGGAGACTAGGGGCGAGCAGTTCTTC. Residues: CASSQVETRGEQFF.

The genes are TRBV14 and TRBJ2-7; 8 bases fit TRBD1. The length of the CDR3 is 17 residues. Germline-derived CDR1 and CDR2 are SGHDN and FVKESK. J gave up 2 bases and V 4 bases, and 13 bases lay outside the gene matches. The CDR3 spells CASSPADWTGRAYEQYF. CDR3 bases: TGTGCCAGCAGCCCAGCCGATTGGACAGGGAGAGCCTACGAGCAGTACTTC.

The chain combines TRBV15 with TRBJ2-5; D perhaps matches TRBD2 (6 bases). The germline gives CDR1 LNHNV, CDR2 YYDKDF (reference sequence). This CDR3 region has 14 residues. V lost 0 bases and J lost 7, with 12 bases in between. The CDR3 region is CATSRDGGSGTQYF. CDR3 DNA sequence: TGTGCCACCAGCAGAGATGGGGGGAGCGGGACCCAGTACTTC.

The chain is built from TRBV7-6 and TRBJ2-1; possibly TRBD2 for D (5 bases). V lost 1 base to trimming and J lost 5 bases, with 15 bases between them. The CDR3 has 16 amino acids. The V gene's germline CDR1 is SGHVS and CDR2 FNYEAQ. CDR3 sequence (DNA): TGTGCCAGCAGCTTAGGACCCACGGAGGTCAACAATGAGCAGTTCTTC. It codes for CASSLGPTEVNNEQFF.

This sequence joins TRBV9 and TRBJ2-5; unclear D gene. Trimming removed 0 bases at V and 5 bases at J, with 11 bases between. The CDR3 covers 14 residues. The germline CDR1 and CDR2 sequences are SGDLS and YYNGEE. DNA of the CDR3: TGTGCCAGCAGCGTAGGAGAAGGGCGGGAGACCCAGTACTTC. Translated: CASSVGEGRETQYF.

A few counts support this clonotype. CDR3 sequence: CASSSPGRWKTQYF. The CDR3 coding sequence is TGTGCCAGCAGTTCGCCGGGACGCTGGAAGACCCAGTACTTC. The chain links TRBV6-2 or TRBV6-3 to TRBJ2-5; D possibly uses TRBD1 or TRBD2 (5 bases each). The length of the CDR3 is 14 residues. V was trimmed by 4 bases and J by 6 bases, leaving 15 bases between them. Germline CDR1 and CDR2: MNHEY and SVGEGT.

This clonotype was seen a handful of times. The rearrangement links TRBV6-5 to TRBJ2-2, with 9 nucleotides matching TRBD1. With 4 bases clipped from V and 3 bases from J, the junction kept 3 bases outside the gene matches. The germline V gene encodes CDR1 MNHEY and CDR2 SVGAGI. The CDR3 runs to 15 residues. CDR3 in DNA: TGTGCCAGCAGTTGGACAGGGGAGTACACCGGGGAGCTGTTTTTT. It is translated as CASSWTGEYTGELFF.

The gene calls are TRBV29-1 and TRBJ2-1, with 7 bases that match TRBD1. Germline CDR1 is SQVTM and CDR2 is ANQGSEA. The CDR3 loop spans 13 amino acids. V shed 7 bases, J shed 7 bases, and the junction held 10 bases outside the gene matches. The CDR3 DNA reads as TGCAGCGGAGAACAGGGGATGGGTAATGAGCAGTTCTTC. It is translated as CSGEQGMGNEQFF.

A few counts support this clonotype. The rearrangement links TRBV12-3 or TRBV12-4 to TRBJ1-5; the D is unclear. The CDR3 extends over 16 amino acids. V was clipped by 5 bases and J by 7 bases, with 21 bases between them. The CDR3 is CASSITGISVRQPQHF. The CDR3 DNA reads TGTGCCAGCAGTATAACCGGGATCTCAGTCAGGCAGCCCCAGCATTTT.

Regarding this clonotype: A much more abundant neighbour one base away suggests this may be a read error. The chain has TRBV7-2 and TRBJ2-2; unclear D gene. The CDR3 is 11 amino acids. Germline V gene data show CDR1 as SGHTA and CDR2 as FQGNSA. In DNA, the CDR3 is TGTGCCTGCAGCTTAATGGGGGAGCTGTTTTTT. Its protein product is CACSLMGELFF.

V usage is TRBV27 and J usage is TRBJ2-1, with D possibly TRBD2 on 6 matching bases. The germline CDR1 and CDR2 sequences are MNHEY and SMNVEV (reference sequence). The CDR3 loop spans 17 amino acids. With 6 bases removed from V and 8 bases from J, the gap between germline ends came to 26 bases. The CDR3 region has the DNA TGTGCCAGCAGCCCGGGAAGGATAGCGGATCAAGGCGATGAGCAGTTCTTC. This codes for CASSPGRIADQGDEQFF.

This clonotype was detected once. The J gene is TRBJ2-2, the V gene TRBV9, with D perhaps assigned TRBD1 or TRBD2 (7 bases each). With 4 bases removed from V and 10 bases from J, the gap between germline ends came to 23 bases. CDR3 length: 16 residues. Germline CDR1 SGDLS, CDR2 YYNGEE. The CDR3 DNA is TGTGCCAGCAGCACTTCATCGGGACAGCTAGCGGAGGAGCTGTTTTTT. Protein: CASSTSSGQLAEELFF.

This clonotype was seen repeatedly, ten times or more. The genes are TRBV27 and TRBJ1-1, with D possibly matching TRBD1 (6 bases). The V gene's germline CDR1 is MNHEY and CDR2 SMNVEV (reference sequence). V was trimmed by 2 bases and J by 6 bases, leaving 10 bases between them. This CDR3 region has 13 residues. The DNA of the CDR3 is TGTGCCAGCAGTTTACAGGGGTCCCCTGAAGCTTTCTTT. Amino acid sequence: CASSLQGSPEAFF.

This clonotype occurred a few times. V gene TRBV7-2 combines with J gene TRBJ2-3, with TRBD2 identical over 9 bases. This CDR3 has 16 amino acids. CDR1 is SGHTA and CDR2 is FQGNSA in the germline V gene. Trimming cost V 3 bases and J 4 bases; bases outside gene matches: 8. The CDR3 DNA follows: TGTGCCAGCAGCTTCCCTCGGTCTAGCGGGGCAGATACGCAGTATTTT. Translated, it gives CASSFPRSSGADTQYF.

This clonotype was observed many times. The chain links TRBV7-6 to TRBJ2-3; D is undetermined. Germline lookup yields CDR1 SGHVS and CDR2 FNYEAQ. The CDR3 has 15 amino acids. Trimming removed 5 bases at V and 0 bases at J, with 12 bases between. CDR3 sequence: CASSLRPRSTDTQYF. DNA of the CDR3: TGTGCCAGCAGCCTCCGACCGAGGAGCACAGATACGCAGTATTTT.

This clonotype was recorded only once. CDR3 amino acids: CASSLEGIEAETQYF. DNA of the CDR3: TGTGCCAGCAGCTTAGAGGGGATTGAGGCGGAGACCCAGTACTTC. This chain joins TRBV11-3 and TRBJ2-5; D unclear. V was cut by 0 bases and J by 5 bases, with 13 bases left in between. The V gene's germline CDR1 is SGHNT and CDR2 YENEEA. The CDR3 is made up of 15 amino acids.

The chain is built from TRBV2 and TRBJ2-5; TRBD2 agrees at 8 bases. Per germline, CDR1 SNHLY and CDR2 FYNNEI. The CDR3 runs 14 residues. V lost 10 bases and J lost 3; bases outside the gene matches: 10. CDR3 protein: CATRRLAGKETQYF. CDR3 bases: TGTGCCACCCGGCGTCTAGCGGGTAAAGAGACCCAGTACTTC. Supplemented by reference TRBV2 and TRBJ2-5, the full variable domain reads EPEVTQTPSHQVTQMGQEVILRCVPISNHLYFYWYRQILGQKVEFLVSFYNNEISEKSEIFDDQFSVERPDGSNFTLKIRSTKLEDSAMYFCATRRLAGKETQYFGPGTRLLVL.

This clonotype was recorded a few times. The V and J genes are TRBV10-3 and TRBJ2-1; TRBD2 matches at 9 bases. The CDR3 runs 16 residues. V was pared by 0 bases and J by 9 bases, with 9 bases of the junction left unmatched. Germline V CDR1 and CDR2: ENHRY, SYGVKD. CDR3 loop: CAISESKAGGPSEQFF. CDR3 coding DNA: TGTGCCATCAGTGAGTCGAAGGCGGGAGGGCCAAGTGAGCAGTTCTTC.

A few counts support this clonotype. The chain recombines TRBV6-6 with TRBJ1-6; the D gene is possibly TRBD1 (5 bases). This CDR3 contains 19 residues. V was trimmed by 4 bases and J by 0 bases, leaving 19 bases between them. Germline loops: CDR1 MNHNY, CDR2 SVGAGI (reference sequence). The CDR3 is CASSFRSGGTSSYNSPLHF. DNA of the CDR3: TGTGCCAGCAGTTTCCGGTCCGGGGGTACTAGCTCCTATAATTCACCCCTCCACTTT.

This clonotype ranks as medium-sized (0.01 to 0.1%). The V call is TRBV7-2, the J call TRBJ1-2, with 7 bases fitting TRBD1. Germline V gene data show CDR1 as SGHTA and CDR2 as FQGNSA. J lost 6 bases, V lost 3 bases, and 4 bases had no gene match. This CDR3 has 13 residues. As DNA, the CDR3 is TGTGCCAGCAGCTTCGACAGGGCGGATGGCTACACCTTC. Protein sequence: CASSFDRADGYTF.

This clonotype has at least ten counts. V is TRBV12-3 or TRBV12-4 and J is TRBJ1-2; 8 bases line up with TRBD1. The junction had 6 bases not matched to a gene; V was cut back by 1 base and J by 5 bases. This CDR3 is 15 amino acids long. CDR3: CASSLGQGARYGYTF. The DNA for the CDR3 is TGTGCCAGCAGTTTAGGTCAGGGGGCGCGGTATGGCTACACCTTC.

The chain links TRBV27 to TRBJ1-2; TRBD1 might be the D (5 bases). This CDR3 contains 19 residues. Per the germline V gene, CDR1 is MNHEY and CDR2 is SMNVEV (reference sequence). Trimming left V 5 bases short and J 4 bases short, with 29 bases between. The chain's CDR3 is CASSPLRDSPFPLGYGYTF. For the CDR3, the DNA is TGTGCCAGCAGTCCGCTCCGAGACAGCCCTTTCCCCTTGGGCTATGGCTACACCTTC.

The chain combines TRBV28 with TRBJ1-2; D is undetermined. The CDR3 is made up of 10 amino acids. CDR1 is MDHEN, CDR2 SYDVKM, per germline. The germline V and J ends were trimmed by 6 bases and 8 bases, with 7 bases remaining between them. As DNA, the CDR3 is TGTGCCAGCAGCGAAGCGGGCTACACCTTC. Its protein product is CASSEAGYTF.

Only a few counts were recorded for this clonotype. The chain combines TRBV4-3 with TRBJ2-1; unclear D gene. Germline V gives CDR1 LGHNA, CDR2 YSLEER. Between the trimmed V and J ends, which lost 0 bases and 8 bases, there was a span of 11 bases. The CDR3 is 14 amino acids. The CDR3 DNA reads as TGCGCCAGCAGCCAAGATGAGACGGCCCATGAGCAGTTCTTC. Translating gives CASSQDETAHEQFF.

V usage is TRBV5-1 and J usage is TRBJ2-5; no reliable D call. V lost 0 bases and J lost 6, with 15 bases in between. Per germline, CDR1 SGHRS and CDR2 YFSETQ. The CDR3 extends over 15 amino acids. The CDR3 is CASSLDYDIKKTQYF. The CDR3 DNA follows: TGCGCCAGCAGCTTGGATTACGACATCAAAAAGACCCAGTACTTC.

This clonotype was picked up a small number of times. This sequence joins TRBV20-1 and TRBJ1-4; 7 bases map to TRBD1. J was trimmed by 7 bases and V by 6 bases; bases with no gene match: 8. The CDR3 has 13 residues. Per germline, CDR1 DFQATT and CDR2 SNEGSKA (reference sequence). DNA of the CDR3: TGCAGTGCCCGACAGGGCTTTGGTGAAAAACTGTTTTTT. Its protein product is CSARQGFGEKLFF.